The clone carrying this T cell receptor (beta chain) has just one count. This record belongs to a study of blood T cell repertoires in COVID-19. Turning to the study itself: The origin of the acute and convalescent COVID-19 samples was the United States, Italy and Spain. Sources were T cells, B-cell-depleted T cells, or PBMCs; the material itself was cDNA or gDNA.

Living in under 30 US areas, the participants were between roughly 18 and 95 years of age. The recovered donors of Cohort 3 showed two negative PCRs, clearance, or symptom resolution. Using immunoSEQ multiplex PCR, the repertoire was profiled, and TCRdb retains in-frame clones only, with some absent. The profile covers about 320,000 clones, with 75% to 90% appearing a single time and around 4.8% taken by the ten largest. This CDR3 comprises 21 residues. Germline trimming cut 4 bases from V and 0 bases from J; bases unmatched to any gene: 20. Per germline, CDR1 SGHRS and CDR2 YFSETQ. The sequenced sample was PBMCs or T cells enriched from blood (not recorded which). The TCR sequence derives from a man aged 55 to 70 who had recovered from COVID-19. The gene calls are TRBV5-1 and TRBJ2-3, with 10 bases lining up with TRBD1. CDR3 nucleotides: TGCGCCAGCAGCCCGGCTCCACCCGGGACAGGGGTAATGACCAGCACAGATACGCAGTATTTT. Translation: CASSPAPPGTGVMTSTDTQYF. The complete variable domain, with remaining parts taken from reference TRBV5-1 and TRBJ2-3, reads KAGVTQTPRYLIKTRGQQVTLSCSPISGHRSVSWYQQTPGQGLQFLFEYFSETQRNKGNFPGRFSGRQFSNSRSEMNVSTLELGDSALYLCASSPAPPGTGVMTSTDTQYFGPGTRLTVL.